This T cell receptor beta chain derives from a study of blood T cell repertoires in COVID-19. Study summary: T cells, B-cell-depleted T cells, or PBMCs supplied cDNA or gDNA.

As originally analysed: Amplified reference gene primers provided the basis for estimating nucleated cell counts. Some clones are missing from TCRdb's copy, which holds only in-frame ones; the method was immunoSEQ multiplex PCR. That table gives V, J and clone size, and the DNA gave D and trimming. This sample carries under 100,000 clones, around 81% of them seen once, and the ten largest clones take about 20%. Trimming cost V 7 bases and J 3 bases; bases outside gene matches: 7. The germline CDR1 and CDR2 sequences are MDHEN and SYDVKM. The CDR3 spans 15 residues. Sequenced sample: peripheral blood. The chain uses TRBV28 and TRBJ2-1; TRBD2 matches at 9 bases. This receptor was identified in a man at least 80 years old with active or convalescent COVID-19. This CDR3 is CASTLRGGLYNEQFF. The CDR3 DNA reads TGTGCCAGCACCTTGCGGGGGGGTCTCTACAATGAGCAGTTCTTC. Full variable domain (missing parts from reference TRBV28 and TRBJ2-1): DVKVTQSSRYLVKRTGEKVFLECVQDMDHENMFWYRQDPGLGLRLIYFSYDVKMKEKGDIPEGYSVSREKKERFSLILESASTNQTSMYLCASTLRGGLYNEQFFGPGTRLTVL.